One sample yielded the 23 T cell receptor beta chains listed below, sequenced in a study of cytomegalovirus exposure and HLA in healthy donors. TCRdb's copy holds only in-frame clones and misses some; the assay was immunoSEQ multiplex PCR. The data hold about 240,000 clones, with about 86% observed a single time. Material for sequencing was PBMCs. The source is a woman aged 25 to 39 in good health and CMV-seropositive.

The CDR3 bases are TGTGCCAGCAGTTTATCGGGGGGGCTAGCCCCTAGCGAGCAGTACTTC. This gives the protein CASSLSGGLAPSEQYF. This chain joins TRBV27 and TRBJ2-7; maybe TRBD2 (7 bases). Germline assignment: CDR1 MNHEY and CDR2 SMNVEV (reference sequence). The V gene lost 0 bases and the J gene lost 6 bases, with 18 bases spanning the gap. The CDR3 spans 16 residues.

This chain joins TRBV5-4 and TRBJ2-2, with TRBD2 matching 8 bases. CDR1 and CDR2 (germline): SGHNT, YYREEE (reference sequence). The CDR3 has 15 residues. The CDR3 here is CASTAGTRAGGELFF. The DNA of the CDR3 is TGTGCGTCTACCGCTGGGACTAGGGCGGGCGGGGAGCTGTTTTTT.

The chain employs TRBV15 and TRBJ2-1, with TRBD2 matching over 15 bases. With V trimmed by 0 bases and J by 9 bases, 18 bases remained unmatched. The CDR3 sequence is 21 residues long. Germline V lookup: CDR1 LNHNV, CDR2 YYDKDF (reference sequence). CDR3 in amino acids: CATSRDTIGLAGGPHVVEQFF. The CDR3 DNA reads TGTGCCACCAGCAGAGATACTATTGGACTAGCGGGAGGGCCCCACGTAGTTGAGCAGTTCTTC.

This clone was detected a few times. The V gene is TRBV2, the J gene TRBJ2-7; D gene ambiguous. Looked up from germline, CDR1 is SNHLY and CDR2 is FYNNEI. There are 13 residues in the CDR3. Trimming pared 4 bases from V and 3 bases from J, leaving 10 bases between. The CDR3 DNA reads TGTGCCAGCAGTGGCCTAGGCGGCTACGAGCAGTACTTC. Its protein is CASSGLGGYEQYF.

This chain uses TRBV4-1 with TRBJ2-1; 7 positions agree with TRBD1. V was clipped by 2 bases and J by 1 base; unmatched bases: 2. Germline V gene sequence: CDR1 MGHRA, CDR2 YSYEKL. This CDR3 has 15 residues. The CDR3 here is CASSQPGQSYNEQFF. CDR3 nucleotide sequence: TGCGCCAGCAGCCAACCGGGACAGTCCTACAATGAGCAGTTCTTC.

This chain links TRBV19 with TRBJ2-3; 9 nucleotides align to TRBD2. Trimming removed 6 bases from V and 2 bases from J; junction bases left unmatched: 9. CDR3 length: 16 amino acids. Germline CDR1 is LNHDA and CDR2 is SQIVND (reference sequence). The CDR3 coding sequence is TGTGCCAGTAGCCCCGGTCTAGCGGGATACACAGATACGCAGTATTTT. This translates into CASSPGLAGYTDTQYF.

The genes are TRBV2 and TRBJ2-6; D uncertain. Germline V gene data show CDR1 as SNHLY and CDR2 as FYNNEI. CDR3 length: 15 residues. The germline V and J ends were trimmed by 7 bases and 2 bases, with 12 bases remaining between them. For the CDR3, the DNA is TGTGCCAGCACCCAGGTCGGAACTGGGGCCAACGTCCTGACTTTC. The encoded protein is CASTQVGTGANVLTF.

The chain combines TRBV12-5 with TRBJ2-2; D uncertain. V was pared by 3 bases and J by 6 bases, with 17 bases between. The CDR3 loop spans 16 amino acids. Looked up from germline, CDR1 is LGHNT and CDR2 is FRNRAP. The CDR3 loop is CASGFQRQAFAGELFF. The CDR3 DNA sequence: TGTGCTAGTGGTTTCCAACGGCAGGCCTTCGCCGGGGAGCTGTTTTTT.

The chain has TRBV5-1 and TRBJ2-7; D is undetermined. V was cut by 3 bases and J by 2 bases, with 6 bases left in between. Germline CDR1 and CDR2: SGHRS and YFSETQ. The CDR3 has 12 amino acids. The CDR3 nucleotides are TGCGCCAGCAGCTCGGGTCCCTACGAGCAGTACTTC. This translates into CASSSGPYEQYF. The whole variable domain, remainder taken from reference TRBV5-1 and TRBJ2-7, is KAGVTQTPRYLIKTRGQQVTLSCSPISGHRSVSWYQQTPGQGLQFLFEYFSETQRNKGNFPGRFSGRQFSNSRSEMNVSTLELGDSALYLCASSSGPYEQYFGPGTRLTVT.

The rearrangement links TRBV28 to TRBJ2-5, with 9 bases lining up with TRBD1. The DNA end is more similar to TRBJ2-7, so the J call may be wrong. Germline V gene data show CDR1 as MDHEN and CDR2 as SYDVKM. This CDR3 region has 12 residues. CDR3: CASTTGGYEQYF. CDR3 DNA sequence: TGTGCCAGCACGACAGGGGGGTACGAGCAGTACTTC.

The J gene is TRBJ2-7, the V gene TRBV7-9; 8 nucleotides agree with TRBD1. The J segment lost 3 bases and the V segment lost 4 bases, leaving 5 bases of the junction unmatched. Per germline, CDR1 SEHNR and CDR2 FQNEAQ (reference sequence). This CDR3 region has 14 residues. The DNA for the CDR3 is TGTGCCAGCAGCTCTCGGGACAGGAACTACGAGCAGTACTTC. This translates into CASSSRDRNYEQYF.

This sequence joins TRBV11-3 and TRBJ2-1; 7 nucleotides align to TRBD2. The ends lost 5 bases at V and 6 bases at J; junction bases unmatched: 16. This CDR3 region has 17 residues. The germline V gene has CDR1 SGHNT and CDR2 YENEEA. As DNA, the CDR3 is TGTGCCAGCAGCCAGGAGTATGGCGGGAGTTGGATCAATGAGCAGTTCTTC. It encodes CASSQEYGGSWINEQFF.

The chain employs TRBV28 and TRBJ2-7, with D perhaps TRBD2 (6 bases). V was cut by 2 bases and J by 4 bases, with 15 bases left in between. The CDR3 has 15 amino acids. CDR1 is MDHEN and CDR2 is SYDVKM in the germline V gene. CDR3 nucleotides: TGTGCCAGCAGTTTACCCTCGGGGGTTTCTTACGAGCAGTACTTC. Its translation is CASSLPSGVSYEQYF.

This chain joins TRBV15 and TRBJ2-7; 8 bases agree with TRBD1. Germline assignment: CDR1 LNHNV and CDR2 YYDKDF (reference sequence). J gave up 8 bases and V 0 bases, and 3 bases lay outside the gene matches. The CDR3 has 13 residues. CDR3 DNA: TGTGCCACCAGCAGAGATTGGGACAGGCAGCAGTACTTC. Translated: CATSRDWDRQQYF.

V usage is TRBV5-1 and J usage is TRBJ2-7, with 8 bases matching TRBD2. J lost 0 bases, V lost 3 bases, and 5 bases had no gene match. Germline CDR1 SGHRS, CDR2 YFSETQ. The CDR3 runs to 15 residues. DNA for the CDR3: TGCGCCAGCAGCTATAGCGGGATATCCTCCTACGAGCAGTACTTC. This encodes CASSYSGISSYEQYF.

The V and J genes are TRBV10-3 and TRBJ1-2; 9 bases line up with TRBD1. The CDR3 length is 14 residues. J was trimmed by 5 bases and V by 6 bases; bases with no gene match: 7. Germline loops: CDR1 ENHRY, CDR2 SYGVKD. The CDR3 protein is CAISGTGCGYGYTF. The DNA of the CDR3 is TGTGCCATCAGCGGGACAGGGTGTGGGTATGGCTACACCTTC.

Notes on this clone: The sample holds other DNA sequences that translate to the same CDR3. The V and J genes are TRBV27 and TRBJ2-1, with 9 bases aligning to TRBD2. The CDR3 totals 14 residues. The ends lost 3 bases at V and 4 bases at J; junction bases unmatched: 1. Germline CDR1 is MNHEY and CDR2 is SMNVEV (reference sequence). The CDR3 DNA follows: TGTGCCAGCAGTTTTAGCGGGAGTTACAATGAGCAGTTCTTC. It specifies CASSFSGSYNEQFF.

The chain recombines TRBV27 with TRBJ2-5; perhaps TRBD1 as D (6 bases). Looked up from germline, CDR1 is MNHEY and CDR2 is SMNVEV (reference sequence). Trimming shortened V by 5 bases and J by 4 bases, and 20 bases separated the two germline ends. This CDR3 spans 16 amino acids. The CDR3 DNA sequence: TGTGCCAGCAGTCCCCGCGACAGGTTGTATGTAGAGACCCAGTACTTC. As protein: CASSPRDRLYVETQYF.

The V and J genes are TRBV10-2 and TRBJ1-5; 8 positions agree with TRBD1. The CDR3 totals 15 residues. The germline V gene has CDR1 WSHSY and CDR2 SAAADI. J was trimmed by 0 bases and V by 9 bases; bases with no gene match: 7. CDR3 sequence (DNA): TGCGCCAGTGGTGCAGGGGGCCATAGCAATCAGCCCCAGCATTTT. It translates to CASGAGGHSNQPQHF.

The CDR3 is CASSGAWPSGIPTDTQYF. The CDR3, as DNA: TGTGCCAGCAGCGGAGCTTGGCCGTCAGGGATTCCCACAGATACGCAGTATTTT. The chain has TRBV11-3 and TRBJ2-3, with D possibly TRBD1 on 5 matching bases. This CDR3 contains 18 residues. The germline V gene encodes CDR1 SGHNT and CDR2 YENEEA. The ends were cut back, 5 bases at V and 2 bases at J, with 23 bases in the middle.

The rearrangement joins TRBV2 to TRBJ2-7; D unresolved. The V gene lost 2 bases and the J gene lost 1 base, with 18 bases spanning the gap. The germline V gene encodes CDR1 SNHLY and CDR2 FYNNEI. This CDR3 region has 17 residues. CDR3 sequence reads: CASSEQRFGRSSYEQYF. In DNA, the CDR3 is TGTGCCAGCAGTGAACAACGATTTGGCAGGTCATCCTACGAGCAGTACTTC.

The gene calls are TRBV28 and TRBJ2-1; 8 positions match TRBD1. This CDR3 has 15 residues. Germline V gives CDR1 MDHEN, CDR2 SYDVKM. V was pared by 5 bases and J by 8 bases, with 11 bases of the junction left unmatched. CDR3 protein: CASSPTGEAPDEQFF. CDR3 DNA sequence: TGTGCCAGCAGTCCGACAGGGGAAGCCCCAGATGAGCAGTTCTTC.

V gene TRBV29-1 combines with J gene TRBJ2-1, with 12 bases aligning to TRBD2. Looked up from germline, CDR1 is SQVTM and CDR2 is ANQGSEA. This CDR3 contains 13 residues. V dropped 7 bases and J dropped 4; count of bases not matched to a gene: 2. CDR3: CSAGLAGYNEQFF. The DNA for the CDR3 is TGCAGCGCGGGACTAGCGGGTTACAATGAGCAGTTCTTC.